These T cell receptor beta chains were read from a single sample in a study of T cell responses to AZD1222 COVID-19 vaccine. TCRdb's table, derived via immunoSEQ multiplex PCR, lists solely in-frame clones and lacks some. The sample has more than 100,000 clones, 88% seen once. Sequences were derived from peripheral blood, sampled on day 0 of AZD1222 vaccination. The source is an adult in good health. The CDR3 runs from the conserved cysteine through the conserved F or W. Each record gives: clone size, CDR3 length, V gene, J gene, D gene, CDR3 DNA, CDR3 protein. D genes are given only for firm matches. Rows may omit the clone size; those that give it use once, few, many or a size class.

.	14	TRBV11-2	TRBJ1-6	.	TGTGCCAGCAGCTCCACAGGAGATAATTCACCCCTCCACTTT	CASSSTGDNSPLHF
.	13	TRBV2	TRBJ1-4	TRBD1	TGTGCCAGCTCAGGGACAGGGAATGAAAAACTGTTTTTT	CASSGTGNEKLFF
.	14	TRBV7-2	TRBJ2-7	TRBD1	TGTGCCAGCAGCTTAGGGACAGGTCCATACGAGCAGTACTTC	CASSLGTGPYEQYF
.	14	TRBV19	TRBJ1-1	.	TGTGCCAGTATTGGGGTCTACGGCGGCACTGAAGCTTTCTTT	CASIGVYGGTEAFF
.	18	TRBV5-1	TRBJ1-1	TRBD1	TGCGCCAGCAGCTTGGGGTCCCGGAGGACAGGGAGGGATACTGAAGCTTTCTTT	CASSLGSRRTGRDTEAFF
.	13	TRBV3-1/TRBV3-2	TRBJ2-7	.	TGTGCCAGCAGCCAACGGGAGAGCTACGAGCAGTACTTC	CASSQRESYEQYF
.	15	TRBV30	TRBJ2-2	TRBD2	TGTGCCTGGAAGGGACTAGCGGGCGGCACCGGGGAGCTGTTTTTT	CAWKGLAGGTGELFF
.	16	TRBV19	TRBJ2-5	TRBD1	TGTGCCAGTAGTATAGGGGGGACAGGATCCCAAGAGACCCAGTACTTC	CASSIGGTGSQETQYF
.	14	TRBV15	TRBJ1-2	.	TGTGCCACCAGCAGAGGTGGATCCAACTATGGCTACACCTTC	CATSRGGSNYGYTF
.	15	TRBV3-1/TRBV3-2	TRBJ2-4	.	TGTGCCAGCAGCCAAGTTCGGGACGGTCAAAACATTCAGTACTTC	CASSQVRDGQNIQYF
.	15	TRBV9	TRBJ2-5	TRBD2	TGTGCCAGCAGCCCCCTTAGCGGGGGGCAAGAGACCCAGTACTTC	CASSPLSGGQETQYF
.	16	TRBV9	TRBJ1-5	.	TGTGCCAGCAGCGTAGGGGGAGGGGAAAGCAATCAGCCCCAGCATTTT	CASSVGGGESNQPQHF
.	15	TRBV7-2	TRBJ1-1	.	TGTGCCAGCAGCTTAGGGGGGGTAATGAACACTGAAGCTTTCTTT	CASSLGGVMNTEAFF
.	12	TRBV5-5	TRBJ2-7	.	TGTGCCAGCAGCTCCCCTTACTCAGTGCAGTACTTC	CASSSPYSVQYF
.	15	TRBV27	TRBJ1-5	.	TGTGCCAGCAAGGGTGCCTCTTATAGCAATCAGCCCCAGCATTTT	CASKGASYSNQPQHF
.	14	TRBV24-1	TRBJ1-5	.	TGTGCCACCAGTGATTCCCTAGGAGTTCAGCCCCAGCATTTT	CATSDSLGVQPQHF
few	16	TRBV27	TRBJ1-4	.	TGTGCCAGCAGTAAACAGACAGGAAATCTCAGGGAAAAACTGTTTTTT	CASSKQTGNLREKLFF